Detailed here is one T cell receptor (beta chain). Its target is unknown. One junction end does not reproduce the germline sequence, and a read error may be involved. This CDR3 has 17 residues. Germline loops: CDR1 MNHEY, CDR2 SVGEGT. These data belong to a study of yellow fever vaccine responses in identical twins. MiXCR, run by TCRdb on the RT-PCR reads, gives a single entry per CDR3 protein. This sample has under 2,500 distinct CDR3 sequences, with around 82% found just once. Study-level results: A vaccine T cell response that seemed partly convergent and partly personalized was reported in twins.

V and J are TRBV6-2 or TRBV6-3 and TRBJ1-2, with 10 bases that match TRBD1. The origin of this receptor is a woman younger than 30 who received the yellow fever vaccine. The sequencing used T cells from blood (PBMCs), unsorted or a sorted subset (not recorded which), collected before or after yellow fever vaccination (not recorded which). The CDR3: CTSSYPGRDRGPYGYTF. The CDR3 DNA reads TGTACCAGCAGTTACCCCGGCCGGGACAGGGGACCCTATGGCTACACCTTC.